This record covers a single T cell receptor beta chain. This entry comes from a study of identifying expanded T cells in peripheral blood. Libraries were prepared by immunoSEQ multiplex PCR; TCRdb keeps only in-frame clonotypes and omits some of them. This sample has around 94,000 clones, with 70% to 90% found just once. Sequenced input: blood. The receptor was derived from a person aged 18 to 70 in good health.

In DNA form, the CDR3 reads TGTGCCAGCAGCTTGGTGCCGGGGGCCGGGCAGCCCCAGCATTTT. Protein: CASSLVPGAGQPQHF. V gene TRBV5-4 combines with J gene TRBJ1-5; perhaps TRBD1 as D (6 bases). Germline-derived CDR1 and CDR2 are SGHNT and YYREEE (reference sequence). V was shortened by 0 bases and J by 7 bases, with 14 bases between the two germline ends. The CDR3 covers 15 residues.